These 5 T cell receptor beta chains share one sample of origin, sequenced in a study of response to subunit inactivated influenza vaccine. TCRdb used MiXCR to reprocess the RT-PCR reads, holding one entry per CDR3 protein. This sample has under 500,000 distinct CDR3 sequences; roughly 11% occur once, and the top ten carry roughly 12%. The starting material was PBMCs from blood, obtained more than 35 days after vaccination. These receptors came from a man in his fifties who received an inactivated influenza vaccine.

This clonotype has at least ten counts. The chain recombines TRBV5-1 with TRBJ2-1; maybe TRBD2 (6 bases). The germline CDR1 and CDR2 sequences are SGHRS and YFSETQ. Trimming stripped 6 bases from V and 3 bases from J, with 16 bases between. This CDR3 spans 15 amino acids. Written as DNA, the CDR3 is TGCGCCAGCACGGATGGGGGGAAGGTCTACAATGAGCAGTTCTTC. Amino acids: CASTDGGKVYNEQFF.

The chain carries TRBV7-6 and TRBJ2-5; D not certain. V lost 5 bases and J 5 bases, leaving 24 bases between the germline ends. The CDR3 contains 17 residues. Germline CDR1 is SGHVS and CDR2 is FNYEAQ. As DNA, the CDR3 is TGTGCCAGCAGCCTAGAGGCATGGGAAGGATTCGGGGAGACCCAGTACTTC. Its translation is CASSLEAWEGFGETQYF.

A few counts support this clonotype. The chain carries TRBV6-5 and TRBJ2-7; D perhaps matches TRBD2 (5 bases). CDR1 and CDR2 from the germline V gene are MNHEY and SVGAGI. The CDR3 covers 12 residues. V shed 2 bases and J shed 7 bases, with 9 bases lying between them. CDR3 coding DNA: TGTGCCAGCAGTTACGCGAGCGGTGAGCAGTACTTC. Residues: CASSYASGEQYF.

The V and J genes are TRBV10-3 and TRBJ2-7, with D maybe TRBD1 (9 bases). This CDR3 comprises 18 residues. Germline CDR1 reads ENHRY; CDR2 reads SYGVKD. V was pared by 3 bases and J by 6 bases, with 27 bases between. CDR3 bases: TGTGCCATCAGTGACGGGACAGGGAAGGCTAGCGGGTCGGTCGAGCAGTACTTC. This codes for CAISDGTGKASGSVEQYF.

This clonotype was observed a handful of times. The chain carries TRBV10-3 and TRBJ2-3, with TRBD1 matching 8 bases. Per the germline V gene, CDR1 is ENHRY and CDR2 is SYGVKD. The CDR3 has 15 amino acids. V shed 4 bases, J shed 6 bases, and the junction held 9 bases outside the gene matches. The CDR3 coding sequence is TGTGCCATCAGTGGGTCCGGACAGGGATCCGATACGCAGTATTTT. The encoded protein is CAISGSGQGSDTQYF.